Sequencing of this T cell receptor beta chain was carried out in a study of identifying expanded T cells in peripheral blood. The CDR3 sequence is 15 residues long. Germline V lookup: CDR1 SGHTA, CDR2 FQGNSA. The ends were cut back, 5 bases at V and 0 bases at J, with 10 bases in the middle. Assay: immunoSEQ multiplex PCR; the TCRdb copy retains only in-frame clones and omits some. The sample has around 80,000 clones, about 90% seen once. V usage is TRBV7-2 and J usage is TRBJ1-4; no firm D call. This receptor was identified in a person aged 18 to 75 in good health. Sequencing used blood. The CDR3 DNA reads TGTGCCAGCAGCCCTTGGTTGGCAACTAATGAAAAACTGTTTTTT. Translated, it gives CASSPWLATNEKLFF. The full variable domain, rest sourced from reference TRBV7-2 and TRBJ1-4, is GAGVSQSPSNKVTEKGKDVELRCDPISGHTALYWYRQSLGQGLEFLIYFQGNSAPDKSGLPSDRFSAERTGGSVSTLTIQRTQQEDSAVYLCASSPWLATNEKLFFGSGTQLSVL.